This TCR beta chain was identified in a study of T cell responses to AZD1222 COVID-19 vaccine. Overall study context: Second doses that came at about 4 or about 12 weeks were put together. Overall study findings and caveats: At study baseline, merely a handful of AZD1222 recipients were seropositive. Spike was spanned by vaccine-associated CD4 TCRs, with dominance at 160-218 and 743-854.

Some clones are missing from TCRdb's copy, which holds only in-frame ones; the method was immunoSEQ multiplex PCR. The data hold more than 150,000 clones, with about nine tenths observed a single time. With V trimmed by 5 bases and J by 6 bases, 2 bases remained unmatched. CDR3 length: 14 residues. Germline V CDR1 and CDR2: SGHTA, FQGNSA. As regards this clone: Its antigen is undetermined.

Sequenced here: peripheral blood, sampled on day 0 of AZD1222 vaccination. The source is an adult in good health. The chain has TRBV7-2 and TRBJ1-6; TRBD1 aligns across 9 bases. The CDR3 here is CASSATGGNSPLHF. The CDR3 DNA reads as TGTGCCAGCAGCGCGACAGGGGGTAATTCACCCCTCCACTTT. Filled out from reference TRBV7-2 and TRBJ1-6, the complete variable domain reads GAGVSQSPSNKVTEKGKDVELRCDPISGHTALYWYRQSLGQGLEFLIYFQGNSAPDKSGLPSDRFSAERTGGSVSTLTIQRTQQEDSAVYLCASSATGGNSPLHFGNGTRLTVT.